Reported below is one T cell receptor beta chain. Germline V gene lookup returns CDR1 SGHRS and CDR2 YFSETQ. The CDR3 covers 14 residues. V was pared by 4 bases and J by 0 bases, with 8 bases between. These data belong to a study of cytomegalovirus exposure and HLA in healthy donors. Data came from immunoSEQ multiplex PCR; TCRdb stores just in-frame clones and leaves some out. The sample gives some 320,000 clones, about 85% of which show up once; roughly 1.2% is in the top ten. The chain combines TRBV5-1 with TRBJ2-1, with D uncertain. The source is a woman in her thirties in good health and CMV-seropositive. The sample consisted of PBMCs. CDR3 sequence: CASSRPSSYNEQFF. CDR3 bases: TGCGCCAGCAGCCGCCCTAGCTCCTACAATGAGCAGTTCTTC. Filled out from reference TRBV5-1 and TRBJ2-1, the complete variable domain reads KAGVTQTPRYLIKTRGQQVTLSCSPISGHRSVSWYQQTPGQGLQFLFEYFSETQRNKGNFPGRFSGRQFSNSRSEMNVSTLELGDSALYLCASSRPSSYNEQFFGPGTRLTVL.